The present entry profiles one T cell receptor (beta chain) with its context. Antigen: not known. This entry is derived from a study of memory CD4+ T cells and cytomegalovirus serostatus. Whole-study context: This sample comes from healthy Belgian adults, roughly 9 CMV seropositive, approximately 24 seronegative. Study-wide findings and caveats: Suggested: most of the CMV-linked TCR signature lies in CD4+ memory cells. About 40% of the roughly 150 known CMV-associated TCRbeta sequences appeared in CD4+ memory.

The germline V and J ends were trimmed by 1 base and 7 bases, with 10 bases remaining between them. Germline V CDR1 and CDR2: SEHNR, FQNEAQ (reference sequence). The CDR3 totals 13 residues. Single viable CD3+CD4+CD8-CD45RO+ cells were sorted as the memory CD4+ T cells. Serostatus was set by detecting CMV pp150, pp28, p38, p52 IgG. Profiling relied on immunoSEQ multiplex PCR, and the TCRdb table lists in-frame clones only, not all of them. This table has around 41,000 clones, about 82% appearing once. The source is an adult in good health and CMV-seronegative. V and J are TRBV7-9 and TRBJ2-5; a possible D gene is TRBD1 (5 bases). Sequencing was carried out using memory CD4+ T cells from blood. CDR3 DNA: TGTGCCAGCAGCTTAGGGGGCCCCGGGACCCAGTACTTC. It codes for CASSLGGPGTQYF.